What follows are 27 T cell receptor beta chains derived from one specimen sequenced in a study of T cells in Graves' hyperthyroidism and ophthalmopathy. What was amplified from RNA transcripts were TCR beta CDR3 regions. First-round RT-PCR with HTBI primers amplified the TCR CDR3 region. TCRdb itself ran the multiplex PCR reads through MiXCR, one entry per CDR3 protein. The sample consists of around 350,000 distinct CDR3 sequences, 15% to 20% of them appearing once. The specimen was blood. The receptors originated from a woman between 18 and 29 years old with Graves' hyperthyroidism.

This clonotype was found many times. The rearrangement links TRBV10-3 to TRBJ2-2, with 10 bases lining up with TRBD2. Germline CDR1 is ENHRY and CDR2 is SYGVKD. J gave up 3 bases and V 7 bases, and 5 bases lay outside the gene matches. The CDR3 extends over 15 amino acids. The CDR3: CAITATSGYTGELFF. In nucleotides, the CDR3 is TGTGCCATCACCGCGACTAGCGGGTACACCGGGGAGCTGTTTTTT.

This rearrangement joins TRBV6-2 or TRBV6-3 to TRBJ1-5; TRBD1 might be the D (6 bases). The V end lost 4 bases, the J end lost 1 base, and 17 bases lay between the germline ends. This CDR3 contains 17 residues. The germline V gene encodes CDR1 MNHEY and CDR2 SVGEGT. CDR3 region: CASSSIRGASSNQPQHF. The CDR3 bases are TGTGCCAGCAGTTCGATTAGGGGGGCATCGAGCAATCAGCCCCAGCATTTT.

This clonotype was observed at least ten times. V is TRBV6-4 and J is TRBJ2-2; TRBD2 agrees at 15 bases. Germline V CDR1 and CDR2: MRHNA, SNTAGT. V shed 6 bases, J shed 1 base, and the junction held 3 bases outside the gene matches. The CDR3 has 17 residues. The CDR3 nucleotides read TGTGCCAGCAGATGGACTAGCGGGGGGGGGAACACCGGGGAGCTGTTTTTT. Its protein product is CASRWTSGGGNTGELFF.

The chain links TRBV2 to TRBJ1-1; D is perhaps TRBD1 (6 bases). Trimming removed 8 bases at V and 3 bases at J, with 16 bases between. CDR1 and CDR2 from the germline V gene are SNHLY and FYNNEI. The CDR3 totals 14 residues. In DNA, the CDR3 is TGTGCCAGCGCAAAACAGGGTGGAGACACTGAAGCTTTCTTT. Amino acid sequence: CASAKQGGDTEAFF. The full variable domain, in which reference TRBV2 and TRBJ1-1 provide the parts outside the CDR3, is EPEVTQTPSHQVTQMGQEVILRCVPISNHLYFYWYRQILGQKVEFLVSFYNNEISEKSEIFDDQFSVERPDGSNFTLKIRSTKLEDSAMYFCASAKQGGDTEAFFGQGTRLTVV.

This clonotype was picked up many times. The J gene is TRBJ2-5, the V gene TRBV10-3, with TRBD2 as a possible D gene (5 bases). CDR3 length: 13 residues. V lost 10 bases, J lost 1 base, and 13 bases lay in between. CDR1 and CDR2 from the germline V gene are ENHRY and SYGVKD. CDR3 sequence reads: CATKLVGQETQYF. The CDR3 region has the DNA TGTGCCACCAAACTAGTCGGCCAAGAGACCCAGTACTTC.

This clonotype occurred many times. The CDR3 sequence is CSAETGTGVTEAFF. The CDR3 DNA is TGCAGTGCTGAGACCGGGACAGGGGTTACTGAAGCTTTCTTT. The V gene is TRBV20-1, the J gene TRBJ1-1; 10 nucleotides agree with TRBD1. V lost 5 bases, J lost 5 bases, and 8 bases stayed unmatched. The CDR3 is made up of 14 amino acids. CDR1 and CDR2 from the germline V gene are DFQATT and SNEGSKA (reference sequence).

This clonotype was counted at least ten times. The V gene is TRBV6-1, the J gene TRBJ2-5, with a tentative D call TRBD1 (6 bases). V was trimmed by 9 bases and J by 5 bases, leaving 16 bases between them. There are 13 residues in the CDR3. Looked up from germline, CDR1 is MNHNS and CDR2 is SASEGT. The CDR3 loop reads CASSWQGKETQYF. CDR3 DNA sequence: TGTGCCAGTTCGTGGCAGGGGAAGGAGACCCAGTACTTC.

This chain links TRBV20-1 with TRBJ1-1; 8 nucleotides agree with TRBD1. J lost 0 bases, V lost 4 bases, and 7 bases had no gene match. The CDR3 runs to 15 residues. Germline V gene sequence: CDR1 DFQATT, CDR2 SNEGSKA (reference sequence). CDR3 region: CSAIDRGRLNTEAFF. The CDR3, as DNA: TGCAGTGCTATAGACAGGGGTCGGCTGAACACTGAAGCTTTCTTT.

This rearrangement joins TRBV20-1 to TRBJ2-7; 8 bases fit TRBD1. The CDR3 totals 14 residues. V gave up 0 bases and J gave up 6 bases; unmatched junction bases: 7. The germline V gene encodes CDR1 DFQATT and CDR2 SNEGSKA (reference sequence). CDR3: CSARDRTGSSEQYF. CDR3 DNA sequence: TGCAGTGCTAGAGATCGGACAGGGTCGAGCGAGCAGTACTTC.

This clonotype came up many times. V usage is TRBV9 and J usage is TRBJ2-2; D ambiguous. Germline CDR1 reads SGDLS; CDR2 reads YYNGEE. The CDR3 covers 13 residues. The ends were cut back, 0 bases at V and 8 bases at J, with 8 bases in the middle. The CDR3 loop reads CASSVDLSGELFF. DNA for the CDR3: TGTGCCAGCAGCGTAGATCTGAGTGGGGAGCTGTTTTTT.

A few counts support this clonotype. The CDR3 nucleotides are TGTGCCAGCAGCGTAGACAACAATGAGCAGTTCTTC. This codes for CASSVDNNEQFF. The rearrangement uses TRBV9 and TRBJ2-1; D is ambiguous. CDR1 is SGDLS and CDR2 is YYNGEE in the germline V gene. V dropped 0 bases and J dropped 5 bases, with 3 bases sitting between them. The CDR3 contains 12 residues. Full variable domain (rest looked up from reference TRBV9 and TRBJ2-1): DSGVTQTPKHLITATGQRVTLRCSPRSGDLSVYWYQQSLDQGLQFLIQYYNGEERAKGNILERFSAQQFPDLHSELNLSSLELGDSALYFCASSVDNNEQFFGPGTRLTVL.

At least ten counts were recorded for this clonotype. This chain joins TRBV6-1 and TRBJ1-6, with D perhaps TRBD1 (5 bases). Trimming stripped 6 bases from V and 0 bases from J, with 12 bases between. The CDR3 covers 16 residues. The germline V gene has CDR1 MNHNS and CDR2 SASEGT. CDR3 coding DNA: TGTGCCAGCAGAGACAGATTTCTCTCCTATAATTCACCCCTCCACTTT. Encoded protein: CASRDRFLSYNSPLHF.

This clonotype was recorded at least ten times. J is TRBJ2-5 and V is TRBV5-1, with D possibly being TRBD1 (6 bases). Germline lookup yields CDR1 SGHRS and CDR2 YFSETQ. The CDR3 totals 16 residues. With 3 bases removed from V and 4 bases from J, the gap between germline ends came to 19 bases. CDR3 in DNA: TGCGCCAGCAGCTGGGACACCAGGACACTCGGAGAGACCCAGTACTTC. Its protein product is CASSWDTRTLGETQYF.

V is TRBV5-1 and J is TRBJ2-7; D may match TRBD1 or TRBD2 (5 bases each). CDR3 size: 12 residues. The germline V gene encodes CDR1 SGHRS and CDR2 YFSETQ. With 4 bases removed from V and 5 bases from J, the gap between germline ends came to 10 bases. Written as DNA, the CDR3 is TGCGCCAGCAGCCGGGACGGAGACGAGCAGTACTTC. Protein sequence: CASSRDGDEQYF.

The genes are TRBV12-3 or TRBV12-4 and TRBJ1-3; D not certain. V dropped 3 bases and J dropped 0 bases, with 15 bases sitting between them. This CDR3 is built from 17 residues. CDR3 protein: CASSFGYGPSSGNTIYF. DNA for the CDR3: TGTGCCAGCAGTTTTGGGTACGGACCCTCCTCTGGAAACACCATATATTTT.

Note on this clonotype: A read error may be the cause here, since a much bigger clone is one base away. This chain uses TRBV28 with TRBJ1-1; D call uncertain. The V and J ends lost 6 bases and 1 base respectively, with 15 bases between them. Germline CDR1 MDHEN, CDR2 SYDVKM. This CDR3 comprises 15 residues. CDR3 in DNA: TGTGCCAGCAGATTGGGCGGGCAGACGAACACTGAAGCTTTCTTT. Amino acid sequence: CASRLGGQTNTEAFF.

This clonotype was detected many times. This chain uses TRBV27 with TRBJ2-7; TRBD1 is a possible D gene (5 bases). Trimming removed 8 bases at V and 6 bases at J, with 14 bases between. The CDR3 loop spans 12 amino acids. Germline V CDR1 and CDR2: MNHEY, SMNVEV (reference sequence). DNA for the CDR3: TGTGCCAGCGGCCGACAGTTCAGCGAGCAGTACTTC. This sequence encodes CASGRQFSEQYF.

This clonotype was counted ten times or more. The gene calls are TRBV5-1 and TRBJ1-2, with no clear D. Germline lookup yields CDR1 SGHRS and CDR2 YFSETQ. Trimming removed 0 bases from V and 5 bases from J, with 5 bases in between. This CDR3 comprises 12 residues. CDR3 bases: TGCGCCAGCAGCTTGGAAACTTATGGCTACACCTTC. This encodes CASSLETYGYTF.

This clonotype was counted at least ten times. The chain recombines TRBV24-1 with TRBJ2-2; TRBD2 aligns across 8 bases. The CDR3 is 15 amino acids. The V gene end was trimmed by 9 bases and the J gene end by 5 bases; junction bases not matched to a gene: 10. Germline CDR1 and CDR2: KGHDR and SFDVKD. The CDR3, as DNA: TGTGCCACCTCGGACTCGGGGGGGCCGACCGGGGAGCTGTTTTTT. Its protein product is CATSDSGGPTGELFF.

This clonotype came up many times. This chain connects TRBV12-3 or TRBV12-4 to TRBJ2-7; D may be TRBD1 (6 bases). Trimming took off 8 bases at V and 0 bases at J, with 17 bases between the two ends. This CDR3 is 15 amino acids long. In DNA form, the CDR3 reads TGTGCCAGCGGAGGCCAGGGGCGAATCTCCTACGAGCAGTACTTC. Protein: CASGGQGRISYEQYF.

A single count supports this clonotype. Sequence at one end of the junction differs from germline and may be a read error. This chain connects TRBV12-3 or TRBV12-4 to TRBJ2-7; perhaps TRBD1 as D (6 bases). The CDR3 consists of 14 residues. This chain's CDR3 is CASSFRQVSYEQYF. CDR3 nucleotide sequence: TGTGCCAGTAGTTTCCGACAGGTCTCCTACGAGCAGTACTTC.

This clonotype was detected ten times or more. The V gene is TRBV2, the J gene TRBJ2-2; D gene unclear. Trimming cost V 8 bases and J 0 bases, with 7 bases left between them. Germline V CDR1 and CDR2: SNHLY, FYNNEI. There are 13 residues in the CDR3. The CDR3: CASLDANTGELFF. The DNA of the CDR3 is TGTGCCAGCCTCGACGCGAACACCGGGGAGCTGTTTTTT. Together with reference TRBV2 and TRBJ2-2, the CDR3 gives the full variable domain: EPEVTQTPSHQVTQMGQEVILRCVPISNHLYFYWYRQILGQKVEFLVSFYNNEISEKSEIFDDQFSVERPDGSNFTLKIRSTKLEDSAMYFCASLDANTGELFFGEGSRLTVL.

In this sample, this clonotype turned up many times. The chain links TRBV27 to TRBJ1-1, with TRBD1 identical over 7 bases. The length of the CDR3 is 12 residues. The ends lost 5 bases at V and 10 bases at J; junction bases unmatched: 7. The V gene's germline CDR1 is MNHEY and CDR2 SMNVEV (reference sequence). The CDR3 nucleotides are TGTGCCAGCAGTGCTACAGGGGTGAGAGCTTTCTTT. Amino acids: CASSATGVRAFF.

This clonotype was detected many times. V gene TRBV4-1 combines with J gene TRBJ1-5; TRBD1 agrees at 8 bases. The CDR3 covers 16 residues. V trimming: 0 bases; J trimming: 5 bases; junction bases outside the gene matches: 6. From germline, CDR1 is MGHRA and CDR2 YSYEKL. The CDR3 here is CASSQDLSGGDQPQHF. The CDR3 DNA sequence: TGCGCCAGCAGCCAAGATTTGTCAGGGGGCGATCAGCCCCAGCATTTT.

Regarding this clonotype: A read error may be the cause here, since a much bigger clone is one base away. The CDR3 nucleotides are TGTGCCTGGAGTGTACTTTGGGACAGGGGAATCTACGAGCTGTACTTC. It yields the protein CAWSVLWDRGIYELYF. The chain uses TRBV30 and TRBJ2-7; 10 bases line up with TRBD1. The CDR3 is 16 amino acids. CDR1 and CDR2 from the germline V gene are GTSNPN and SVGIG (reference sequence).

This clonotype appeared many times. The chain joins TRBV12-3 or TRBV12-4 to TRBJ2-5; 12 bases are shared with TRBD2. The CDR3 contains 16 residues. V shed 6 bases, J shed 0 bases, and the junction held 5 bases outside the gene matches. CDR3 DNA sequence: TGTGCCAGCAGCTTTACTAGCGGGGGGTACCAAGAGACCCAGTACTTC. This translates into CASSFTSGGYQETQYF.

This clonotype was detected once. The chain recombines TRBV30 with TRBJ1-1; TRBD1 is a possible D gene (5 bases). Per the germline V gene, CDR1 is GTSNPN and CDR2 is SVGIG (reference sequence). CDR3 length: 12 residues. The V gene lost 0 bases and the J gene lost 10 bases, with 12 bases spanning the gap. CDR3 residues: CAWSVLGEGAFF. The CDR3 bases are TGTGCCTGGAGTGTACTAGGGGAGGGAGCTTTCTTT.